Reported below is one TCR beta chain. These data belong to a study of graft-versus-host responses after intestinal transplantation. About the study: Following induction with anti-thymocyte globulin, all recipients were given tacrolimus and steroids for about three years. Study outcomes and limitations: Researchers found GvH clones in recipient marrow, and some showed up first in ileum or blood. Graft-donor T cell macrochimerism coincided with high graft-versus-host to host-versus-graft clonal ratios in allografts.

The protocol was immunoSEQ multiplex PCR, while the TCRdb copy is restricted to in-frame clones and leaves out a portion. The sample contains 5,500 or so clones, about 25% of which appear only once. CD3+CD4+ and CD3+CD8+ responders that were proliferating and CFSE-low were sorted post-reaction. The CDR3 is made up of 15 amino acids. V was pared by 4 bases and J by 6 bases, with 16 bases between. Germline V gene data show CDR1 as MDHEN and CDR2 as SYDVKM. The specimen comprised alloreactive CD4+ T cells from a mixed lymphocyte reaction culture, sampled before transplantation. Subset reported: CFSE-low proliferating T cells sorted from approximately six-day pre-transplant mixed lymphocyte reaction (GvH or HvG direction). The sequence was obtained from a human patient who was an organ donor for intestinal transplantation. V is TRBV28 and J is TRBJ2-4, with D hard to call. CDR3 loop: CASSSRVMVRNIQYF. CDR3 in DNA: TGTGCCAGCAGTTCCCGGGTAATGGTCCGAAACATTCAGTACTTC.